Listed below are T cell receptor beta chains from one sample, sequenced in a study of a mutant IDH1 vaccine in newly diagnosed glioma. Clones were sequenced by immunoSEQ multiplex PCR, and TCRdb holds only the in-frame ones, with some missing. The sample lists roughly 61,000 clones, about four fifths occurring once. Their target antigens are unknown. The material was PBMCs, obtained from a glioma patient whose treatment included an IDH1 peptide vaccine. Every receptor here comes from a man aged 45-65 years with glioma. The CDR3 runs from the conserved cysteine through the conserved F or W. D genes are given only for firm matches. For some rows the clone size is stated as once, few or many, or as a class when expanded; others skip it.

J gene: TRBJ1-1; V gene: TRBV6-5; D gene: TRBD1; clone size: -; CDR3 DNA: TGTGCCAGCAGTATTCGGACAGGGAACACTGAAGCTTTCTTT; CDR3 protein: CASSIRTGNTEAFF
J gene: TRBJ2-3; V gene: TRBV28; D gene: -; clone size: -; CDR3 DNA: TGTGCCAGCAGCCCCCGCCCGACAGATACGCAGTATTTT; CDR3 protein: CASSPRPTDTQYF
J gene: TRBJ2-7; V gene: TRBV2; D gene: -; clone size: -; CDR3 DNA: TGTGCCAGCAGTCTAATGGTCTACGAGCAGTACTTC; CDR3 protein: CASSLMVYEQYF
J gene: TRBJ1-4; V gene: TRBV7-4; D gene: TRBD1; clone size: few; CDR3 DNA: TGTGCCAGCAGCTTGACAGGGCTTAATTTCGACCGCGTAGAAAAACTGTTTTTT; CDR3 protein: CASSLTGLNFDRVEKLFF
J gene: TRBJ1-4; V gene: TRBV9; D gene: -; clone size: -; CDR3 DNA: TGTGCCAGCAGCCCCGGTAGTCTGGCTAATGAAAAACTGTTTTTT; CDR3 protein: CASSPGSLANEKLFF
J gene: TRBJ2-3; V gene: TRBV5-1; D gene: TRBD2; clone size: -; CDR3 DNA: TGCGCCAGCAGCTTGGCCGGGAGGAGCACAGATACGCAGTATTTT; CDR3 protein: CASSLAGRSTDTQYF
J gene: TRBJ1-1; V gene: TRBV7-9; D gene: TRBD1; clone size: -; CDR3 DNA: TGTGCCAGCAGCAGCCCCAACAGGGGTGAAGCTTTCTTT; CDR3 protein: CASSSPNRGEAFF
J gene: TRBJ2-2; V gene: TRBV5-1; D gene: -; clone size: -; CDR3 DNA: TGCGCCAGCAGCTTCCAGGGTGGCACCGGGGAGCTGTTTTTT; CDR3 protein: CASSFQGGTGELFF
J gene: TRBJ2-2; V gene: TRBV4-2; D gene: -; clone size: -; CDR3 DNA: TGTGCCAGCAGCCAAGATGACAGCACCGGGGAGCTGTTTTTT; CDR3 protein: CASSQDDSTGELFF
J gene: TRBJ2-1; V gene: TRBV6-5; D gene: -; clone size: few; CDR3 DNA: TGTGCCAGCAGTTACGGGGGGGCTCTTGGGGATGAGCAGTTCTTC; CDR3 protein: CASSYGGALGDEQFF
J gene: TRBJ1-2; V gene: TRBV5-1; D gene: -; clone size: few; CDR3 DNA: TGCGCCAGCAGCTGGACGGATGGGCCTTCCTATGGCTACACCTTC; CDR3 protein: CASSWTDGPSYGYTF
J gene: TRBJ2-1; V gene: TRBV9; D gene: TRBD1; clone size: -; CDR3 DNA: TGTGCCAGCAGCCCACGGACAGGGTTCGATGAGCAGTTCTTC; CDR3 protein: CASSPRTGFDEQFF
J gene: TRBJ2-5; V gene: TRBV4-1; D gene: -; clone size: few; CDR3 DNA: TGCGCCAGCGGGTTGACACCCCAAGAGACCCAGTACTTC; CDR3 protein: CASGLTPQETQYF
J gene: TRBJ2-3; V gene: TRBV7-6; D gene: TRBD2; clone size: -; CDR3 DNA: TGTGCCAGCAGCTTAGGGGGCGGGGGGCCCACAGATACGCAGTATTTT; CDR3 protein: CASSLGGGGPTDTQYF
J gene: TRBJ2-1; V gene: TRBV27; D gene: -; clone size: -; CDR3 DNA: TGTGCCAGCGCCCCGGGGTCTACCGTCTTACTCTACAATGAGCAGTTCTTC; CDR3 protein: CASAPGSTVLLYNEQFF
J gene: TRBJ1-5; V gene: TRBV18; D gene: -; clone size: -; CDR3 DNA: TGTGCCAGCTCTACGACGGGCAATGGCAATCAGCCCCAGCATTTT; CDR3 protein: CASSTTGNGNQPQHF
J gene: TRBJ2-7; V gene: TRBV7-6; D gene: TRBD1; clone size: -; CDR3 DNA: TGTGCCAGCAGCTTAGGGGGACAGGGTAATTCCTACGAGCAGTACTTC; CDR3 protein: CASSLGGQGNSYEQYF
J gene: TRBJ2-5; V gene: TRBV4-3; D gene: TRBD1; clone size: -; CDR3 DNA: TGCGCCAGCAGCCCGACACAGGGGGGAGAGACCCAGTACTTC; CDR3 protein: CASSPTQGGETQYF
J gene: TRBJ1-3; V gene: TRBV5-1; D gene: -; clone size: few; CDR3 DNA: TGCGCCAGCAGCTTGGGGCCCTCCCCTGGAAACACCATATATTTT; CDR3 protein: CASSLGPSPGNTIYF
J gene: TRBJ1-2; V gene: TRBV28; D gene: -; clone size: -; CDR3 DNA: TGTGCCAGCAGTTTAAGGCAGGGAGGCTACACCTTC; CDR3 protein: CASSLRQGGYTF
J gene: TRBJ2-1; V gene: TRBV7-8; D gene: TRBD2; clone size: -; CDR3 DNA: TGTGCCAGCAGCTTAGCGCCCCTAGCGGCCTACAATGAGCAGTTCTTC; CDR3 protein: CASSLAPLAAYNEQFF
J gene: TRBJ1-5; V gene: TRBV19; D gene: TRBD1; clone size: -; CDR3 DNA: TGTGCCAGTAGATTCCAGGGGGGCAATCAGCCCCAGCATTTT; CDR3 protein: CASRFQGGNQPQHF
J gene: TRBJ2-3; V gene: TRBV28; D gene: -; clone size: -; CDR3 DNA: TGTGCCAGCAGTACACCCACAGATACGCAGTATTTT; CDR3 protein: CASSTPTDTQYF
J gene: TRBJ2-7; V gene: TRBV7-7; D gene: -; clone size: -; CDR3 DNA: TGTGCCAGCAGCTTAGGCCAGGAATACGAGCAGTACTTC; CDR3 protein: CASSLGQEYEQYF
J gene: TRBJ2-3; V gene: TRBV15; D gene: TRBD2; clone size: -; CDR3 DNA: TGTGCCACCAGCAGAGGCCTAGCGGGGGACCTATGGAGCACAGATACGCAGTATTTT; CDR3 protein: CATSRGLAGDLWSTDTQYF
J gene: TRBJ2-5; V gene: TRBV5-1; D gene: -; clone size: -; CDR3 DNA: TGCGCCAGCAGCCAGTGGGGGTACCAAGAGACCCAGTACTTC; CDR3 protein: CASSQWGYQETQYF
J gene: TRBJ2-5; V gene: TRBV18; D gene: -; clone size: -; CDR3 DNA: TGTGCCAGCTCACCTCCGAGGACGGGACCCTCAGGGACCCAGTACTTC; CDR3 protein: CASSPPRTGPSGTQYF